Given below is one TCR beta chain in context. Antigen: not known. Synthesis of TCR cDNA relied on 5'RACE template switching, which attached a universal primer site and UMIs. TCRdb independently ran MiXCR on the 5' RACE reads; one entry per CDR3 protein. The data contain 450,000 to 650,000 distinct CDR3 sequences, 21% of them singletons. Germline CDR1 SQVTM, CDR2 ANQGSEA. There are 14 residues in the CDR3. Trimming cost V 8 bases and J 6 bases; bases outside gene matches: 10. This entry belongs to a study of T cells after yellow fever vaccination. Study at large: Preparation of fractions with low cell numbers was performed using SMART-Seq v4 Ultra Low Input. The study's findings and limits: High-abundance clonotypes from the bulk population could contaminate FACS-sorted repertoires.

The chain recombines TRBV29-1 with TRBJ2-3; 11 bases agree with TRBD2. Specimen: PBMCs, collected approximately 22 days after the first yellow fever vaccination. This receptor was obtained from a man between 18 and 29 years old who received the YFV17D yellow fever vaccine. The CDR3 sequence: CSFRLAGFIDTQYF. CDR3 DNA: TGCAGCTTTCGACTAGCGGGGTTCATCGATACGCAGTATTTT.